The T cell receptor beta chain under discussion was sequenced for a study of T cell responses to AZD1222 COVID-19 vaccine. Study outcomes and limitations: Across spike, vaccine-associated CD4 TCRs were found, dominant at 160-218 and 743-854. Only a handful of AZD1222 recipients, six or seven in all, had baseline seropositivity.

About this clone itself: Its target is unknown.

Here immunoSEQ multiplex PCR was the method, and the copy in TCRdb shows in-frame clones only, minus some. This table holds approximately 120,000 clones, around nine tenths found once. The V end lost 0 bases, the J end lost 3 bases, and 9 bases lay between the germline ends. CDR1 is PRHDT and CDR2 is FYEKMQ in the germline V gene (reference sequence). CDR3 length: 14 amino acids. This clonotype was obtained from an adult in good health. The rearrangement joins TRBV13 to TRBJ2-7, with D possibly matching TRBD2 (5 bases). The specimen was peripheral blood, collected on day 0 of AZD1222 vaccination. The CDR3 here is CASSLGPGSYEQYF. The CDR3, as DNA: TGTGCCAGCAGCTTAGGTCCGGGGAGCTACGAGCAGTACTTC.